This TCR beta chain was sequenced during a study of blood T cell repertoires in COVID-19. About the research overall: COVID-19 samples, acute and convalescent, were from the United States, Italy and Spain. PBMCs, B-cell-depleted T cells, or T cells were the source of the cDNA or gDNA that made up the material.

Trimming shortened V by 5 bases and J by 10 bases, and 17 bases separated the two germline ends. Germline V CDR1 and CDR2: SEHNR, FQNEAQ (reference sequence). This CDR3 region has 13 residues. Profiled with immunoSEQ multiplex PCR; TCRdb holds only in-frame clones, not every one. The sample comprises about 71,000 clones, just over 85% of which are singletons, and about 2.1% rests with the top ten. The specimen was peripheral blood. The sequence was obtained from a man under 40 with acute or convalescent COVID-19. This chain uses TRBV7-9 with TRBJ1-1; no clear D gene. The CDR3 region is CASSALAGSGAFF. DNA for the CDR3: TGTGCCAGCAGCGCACTGGCAGGCAGTGGAGCTTTCTTT.